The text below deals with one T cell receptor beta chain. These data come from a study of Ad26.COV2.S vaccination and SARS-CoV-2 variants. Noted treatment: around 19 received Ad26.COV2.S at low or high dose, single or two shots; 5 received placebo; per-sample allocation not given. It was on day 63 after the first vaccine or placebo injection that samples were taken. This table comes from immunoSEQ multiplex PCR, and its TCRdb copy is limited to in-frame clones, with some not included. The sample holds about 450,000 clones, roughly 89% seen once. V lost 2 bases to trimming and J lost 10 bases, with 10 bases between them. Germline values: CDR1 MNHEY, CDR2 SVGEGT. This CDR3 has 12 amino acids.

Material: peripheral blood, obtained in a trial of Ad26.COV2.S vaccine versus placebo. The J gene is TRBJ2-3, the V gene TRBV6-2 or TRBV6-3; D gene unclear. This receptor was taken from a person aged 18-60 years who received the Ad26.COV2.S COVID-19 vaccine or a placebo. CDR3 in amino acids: CASSYRTTPQYF. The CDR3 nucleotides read TGTGCCAGCAGTTACCGGACCACACCGCAGTATTTT.